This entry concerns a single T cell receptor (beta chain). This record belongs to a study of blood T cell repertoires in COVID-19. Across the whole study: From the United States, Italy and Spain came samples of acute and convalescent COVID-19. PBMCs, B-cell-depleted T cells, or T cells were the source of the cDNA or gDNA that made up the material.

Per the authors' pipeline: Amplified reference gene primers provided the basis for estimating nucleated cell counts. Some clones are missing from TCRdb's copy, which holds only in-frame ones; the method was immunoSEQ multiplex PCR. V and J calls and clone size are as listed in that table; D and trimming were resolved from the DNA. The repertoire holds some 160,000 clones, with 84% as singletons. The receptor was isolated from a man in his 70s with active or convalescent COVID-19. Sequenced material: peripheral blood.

CDR3 sequence (DNA): TGCGCCAGCAGCCCCGGACAGGGTTTCGAAAAACTGTTTTTT. Protein product: CASSPGQGFEKLFF. The V and J genes are TRBV5-1 and TRBJ1-4, with TRBD1 matching over 8 bases. The germline gives CDR1 SGHRS, CDR2 YFSETQ. The junction had 7 bases not matched to a gene; V was cut back by 4 bases and J by 8 bases. The CDR3 length is 14 residues.